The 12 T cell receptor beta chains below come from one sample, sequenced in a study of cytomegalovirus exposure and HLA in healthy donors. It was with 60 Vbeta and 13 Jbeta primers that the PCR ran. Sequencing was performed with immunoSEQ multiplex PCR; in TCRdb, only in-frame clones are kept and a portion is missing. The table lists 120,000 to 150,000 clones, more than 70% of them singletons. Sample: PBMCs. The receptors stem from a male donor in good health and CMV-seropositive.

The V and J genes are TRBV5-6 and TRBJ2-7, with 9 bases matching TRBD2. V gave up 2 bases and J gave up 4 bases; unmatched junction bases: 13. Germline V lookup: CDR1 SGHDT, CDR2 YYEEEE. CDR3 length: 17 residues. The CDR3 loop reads CASSFFAVVAGEYEQYF. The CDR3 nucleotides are TGTGCCAGCAGCTTTTTTGCTGTTGTAGCGGGAGAATACGAGCAGTACTTC.

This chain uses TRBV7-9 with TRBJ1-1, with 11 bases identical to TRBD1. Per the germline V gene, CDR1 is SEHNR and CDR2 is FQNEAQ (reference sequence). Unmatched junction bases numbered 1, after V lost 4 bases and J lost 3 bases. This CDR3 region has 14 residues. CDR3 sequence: CASSWGQGDTEAFF. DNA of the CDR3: TGTGCCAGCAGCTGGGGACAGGGGGACACTGAAGCTTTCTTT.

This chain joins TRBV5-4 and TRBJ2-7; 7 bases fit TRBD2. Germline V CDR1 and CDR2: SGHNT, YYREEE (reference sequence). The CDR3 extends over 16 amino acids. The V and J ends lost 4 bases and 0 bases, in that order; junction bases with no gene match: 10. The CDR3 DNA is TGTGCCAGCAGCCCGGGGGGAACCGGGTCCTCCTACGAGCAGTACTTC. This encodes CASSPGGTGSSYEQYF.

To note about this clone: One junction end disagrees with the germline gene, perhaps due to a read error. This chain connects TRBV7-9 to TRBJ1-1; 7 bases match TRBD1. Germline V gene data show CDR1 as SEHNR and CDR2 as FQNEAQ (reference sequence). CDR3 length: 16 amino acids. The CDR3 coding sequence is TGTTCCAGCACCCTAACGATGGGACAGCGGAACACTGAAGCTTTCTTT. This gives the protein CSSTLTMGQRNTEAFF.

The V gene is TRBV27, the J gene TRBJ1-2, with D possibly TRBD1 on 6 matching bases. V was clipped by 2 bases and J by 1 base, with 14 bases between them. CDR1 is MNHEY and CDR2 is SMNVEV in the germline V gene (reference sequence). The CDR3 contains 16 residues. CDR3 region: CASSLVGAGVNYGYTF. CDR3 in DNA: TGTGCCAGCAGTTTAGTCGGGGCAGGGGTTAACTATGGCTACACCTTC.

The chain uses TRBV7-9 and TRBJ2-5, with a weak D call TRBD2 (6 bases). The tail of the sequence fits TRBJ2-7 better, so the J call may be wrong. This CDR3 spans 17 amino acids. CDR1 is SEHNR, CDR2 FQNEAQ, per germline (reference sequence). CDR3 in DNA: TGTGCCAGCAGCCGGGGGAGGAGAGGTGAAACCTCCTACGAGCAGTACTTC. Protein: CASSRGRRGETSYEQYF.

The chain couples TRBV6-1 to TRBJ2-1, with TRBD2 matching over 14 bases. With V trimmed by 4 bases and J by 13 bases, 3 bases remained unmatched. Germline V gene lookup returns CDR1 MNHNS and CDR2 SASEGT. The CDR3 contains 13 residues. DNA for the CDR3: TGTGCCAGCAGTGGTGGACTAGCGGGGGGTCAGTTCTTC. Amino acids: CASSGGLAGGQFF.

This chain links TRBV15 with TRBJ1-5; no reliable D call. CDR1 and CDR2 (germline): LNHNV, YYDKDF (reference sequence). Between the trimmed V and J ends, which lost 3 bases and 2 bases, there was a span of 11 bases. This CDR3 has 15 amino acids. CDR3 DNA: TGTGCCACCAGCAGTCTCAGGTTTGGCAATCAGCCCCAGCATTTT. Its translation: CATSSLRFGNQPQHF. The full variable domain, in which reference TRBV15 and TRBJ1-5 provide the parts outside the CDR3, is DAMVIQNPRYQVTQFGKPVTLSCSQTLNHNVMYWYQQKSSQAPKLLFHYYDKDFNNEADTPDNFQSRRPNTSFCFLDIRSPGLGDTAMYLCATSSLRFGNQPQHFGDGTRLSIL.

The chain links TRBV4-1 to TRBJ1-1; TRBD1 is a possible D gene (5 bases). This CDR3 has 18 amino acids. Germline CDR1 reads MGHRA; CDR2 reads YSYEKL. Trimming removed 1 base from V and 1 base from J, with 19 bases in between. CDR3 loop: CASSQVFRTTKENTEAFF. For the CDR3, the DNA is TGCGCCAGCAGCCAAGTATTCAGGACAACCAAGGAGAACACTGAAGCTTTCTTT.

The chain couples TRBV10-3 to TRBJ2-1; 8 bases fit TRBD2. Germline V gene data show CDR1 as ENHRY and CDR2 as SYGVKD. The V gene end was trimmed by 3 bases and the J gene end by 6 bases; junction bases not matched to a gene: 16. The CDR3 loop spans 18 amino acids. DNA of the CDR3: TGTGCCATCAGTGATCGCTTACCCAGCGGGAGCAGGGTCAATGAGCAGTTCTTC. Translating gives CAISDRLPSGSRVNEQFF.

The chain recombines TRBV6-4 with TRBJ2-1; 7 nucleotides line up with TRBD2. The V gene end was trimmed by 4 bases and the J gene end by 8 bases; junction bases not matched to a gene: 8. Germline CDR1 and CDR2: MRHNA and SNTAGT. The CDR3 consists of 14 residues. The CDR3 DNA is TGTGCCAGCAGTGTAAGCGGGACTCTCGATGAGCAGTTCTTC. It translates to CASSVSGTLDEQFF.

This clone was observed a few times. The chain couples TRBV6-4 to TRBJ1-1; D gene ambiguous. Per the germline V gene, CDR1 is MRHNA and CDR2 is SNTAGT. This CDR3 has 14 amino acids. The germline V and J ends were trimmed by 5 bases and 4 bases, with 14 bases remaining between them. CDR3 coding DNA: TGTGCCAGCAGTCCGTACTTCCCCCCCACTGAAGCTTTCTTT. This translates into CASSPYFPPTEAFF.